This T cell receptor (beta chain) was captured by sequencing in a study of blood T cell repertoires in COVID-19. Study-level background: Sources were T cells, B-cell-depleted T cells, or PBMCs; the material itself was cDNA or gDNA.

In the original workflow: The assay estimated nucleated cells by amplifying reference gene primers. Measured with immunoSEQ multiplex PCR; TCRdb has only the in-frame clones, and not every one. V and J calls plus clone size are reproduced from that table; the DNA served to infer D and trimming. The table lists fewer than 200,000 clones, around 85% of them singletons. CDR3 length equals 15 residues. V lost 0 bases, J lost 3 bases, and 12 bases lay in between. The germline V gene has CDR1 GTSNPN and CDR2 SVGIG (reference sequence). This TCR was sampled from a man between 70 and 80 years old with active or convalescent COVID-19. The specimen sequenced was peripheral blood. This sequence joins TRBV30 and TRBJ1-5, with D possibly TRBD1 on 5 matching bases. The CDR3 reads CAWSVLAGINQPQHF. CDR3 nucleotides: TGTGCCTGGAGTGTATTAGCAGGGATCAATCAGCCCCAGCATTTT.